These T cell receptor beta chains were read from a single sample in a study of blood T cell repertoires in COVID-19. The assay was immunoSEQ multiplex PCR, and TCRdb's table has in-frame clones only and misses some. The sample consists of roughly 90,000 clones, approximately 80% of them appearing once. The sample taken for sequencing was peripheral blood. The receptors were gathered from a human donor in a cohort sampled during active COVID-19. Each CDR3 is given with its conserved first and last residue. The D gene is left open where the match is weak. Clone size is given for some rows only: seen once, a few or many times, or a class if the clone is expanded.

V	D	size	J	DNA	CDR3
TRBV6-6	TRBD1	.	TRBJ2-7	TGTGCCAGCCTTCGACAGGGTCGAGCCTACGAGCAGTACTTC	CASLRQGRAYEQYF
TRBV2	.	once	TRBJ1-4	TGTGCCAGCTATAGACAGCTGAATGAAAAACTGTTTTTT	CASYRQLNEKLFF
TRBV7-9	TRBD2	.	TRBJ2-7	TGTGCCAGCGAGAGCGGGGCTACCTACGAGCAGTACTTC	CASESGATYEQYF
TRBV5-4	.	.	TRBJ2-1	TGTGCCAGCAGCCCCCAATTGCGGGCCCACAATGAGCAGTTCTTC	CASSPQLRAHNEQFF
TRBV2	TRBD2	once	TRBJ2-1	TGTGCCAGCAGTGAAGATACCGGGACTAGCGGGGGGCGTCAGTTCTTC	CASSEDTGTSGGRQFF
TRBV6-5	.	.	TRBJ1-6	TGTGCCAGCAGTTACTCGCTGGCAGATAATTCACCCCTCCACTTT	CASSYSLADNSPLHF
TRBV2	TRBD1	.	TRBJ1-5	TGTGCCAGCAAAGGGGACGGACAGGGAGGTCAGCCCCAGCATTTT	CASKGDGQGGQPQHF
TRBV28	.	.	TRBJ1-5	TGTGCCAGCAGTACGGGGGGCCTTTATCAGCCCCAGCATTTT	CASSTGGLYQPQHF
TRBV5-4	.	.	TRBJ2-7	TGTGCCAGCAGCTCGACAGTCTCCTACGAGCAGTACTTC	CASSSTVSYEQYF
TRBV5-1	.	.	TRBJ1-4	TGCGCCAGCAGCTTGGCCGGAGCAGAAGCAACTAATGAAAAACTGTTTTTT	CASSLAGAEATNEKLFF
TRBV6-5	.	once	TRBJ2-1	TGTGCCAGCTGGAGGAATAACAATGAGCAGTTCTTC	CASWRNNNEQFF
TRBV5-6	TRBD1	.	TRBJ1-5	TGTGCCAGCAGCTTGGCAGGGGGCACCGGTCAGCCCCAGCATTTT	CASSLAGGTGQPQHF
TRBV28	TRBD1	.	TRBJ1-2	TGTGCCAGCAGTCCAGGCGGACAGGGATATGGCTACACCTTC	CASSPGGQGYGYTF